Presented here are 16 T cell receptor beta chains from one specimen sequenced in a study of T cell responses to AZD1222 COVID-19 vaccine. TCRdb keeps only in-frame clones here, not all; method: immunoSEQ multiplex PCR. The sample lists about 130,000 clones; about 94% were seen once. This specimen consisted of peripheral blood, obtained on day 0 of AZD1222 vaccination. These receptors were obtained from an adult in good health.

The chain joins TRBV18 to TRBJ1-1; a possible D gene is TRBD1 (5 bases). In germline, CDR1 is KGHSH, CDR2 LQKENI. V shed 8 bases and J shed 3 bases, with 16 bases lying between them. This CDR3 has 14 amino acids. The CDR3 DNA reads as TGTGCCAGCACGCCGAGGCGCAGGGACACTGAAGCTTTCTTT. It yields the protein CASTPRRRDTEAFF.

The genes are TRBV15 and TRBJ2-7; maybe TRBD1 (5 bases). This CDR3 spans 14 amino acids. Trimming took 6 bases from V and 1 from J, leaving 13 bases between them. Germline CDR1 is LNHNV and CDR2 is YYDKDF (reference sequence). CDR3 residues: CATRPRAGSYEQYF. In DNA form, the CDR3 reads TGTGCCACCAGGCCCCGGGCAGGGTCCTACGAGCAGTACTTC.

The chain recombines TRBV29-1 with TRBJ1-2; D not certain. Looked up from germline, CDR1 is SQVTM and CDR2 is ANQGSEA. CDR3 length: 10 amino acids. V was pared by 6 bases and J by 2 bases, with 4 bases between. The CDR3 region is CSVENYGYTF. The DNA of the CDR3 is TGCAGCGTGGAGAACTATGGCTACACCTTC. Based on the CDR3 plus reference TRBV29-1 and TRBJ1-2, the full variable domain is SAVISQKPSRDICQRGTSLTIQCQVDSQVTMMFWYRQQPGQSLTLIATANQGSEATYESGFVIDKFPISRPNLTFSTLTVSNMSPEDSSIYLCSVENYGYTFGSGTRLTVV.

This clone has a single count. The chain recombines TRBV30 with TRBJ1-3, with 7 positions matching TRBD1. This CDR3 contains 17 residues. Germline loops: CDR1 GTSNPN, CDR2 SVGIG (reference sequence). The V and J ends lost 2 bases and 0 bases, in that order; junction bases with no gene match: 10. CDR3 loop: CAWSPLTGPSSGNTIYF. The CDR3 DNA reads TGTGCCTGGAGTCCCTTGACAGGGCCGAGCTCTGGAAACACCATATATTTT.

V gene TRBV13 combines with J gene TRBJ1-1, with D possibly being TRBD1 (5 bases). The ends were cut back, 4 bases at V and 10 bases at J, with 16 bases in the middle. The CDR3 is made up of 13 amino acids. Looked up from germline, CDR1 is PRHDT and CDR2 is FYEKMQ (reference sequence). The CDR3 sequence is CASSSGPRDLAFF. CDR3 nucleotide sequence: TGTGCCAGCAGCTCGGGGCCCAGGGACTTAGCTTTCTTT.

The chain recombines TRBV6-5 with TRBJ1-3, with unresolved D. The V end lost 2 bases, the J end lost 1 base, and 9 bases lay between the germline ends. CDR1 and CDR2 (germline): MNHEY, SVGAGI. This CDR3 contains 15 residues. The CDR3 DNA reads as TGTGCCAGCAGTTACGTCTCAGGATCTGGAAACACCATATATTTT. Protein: CASSYVSGSGNTIYF.

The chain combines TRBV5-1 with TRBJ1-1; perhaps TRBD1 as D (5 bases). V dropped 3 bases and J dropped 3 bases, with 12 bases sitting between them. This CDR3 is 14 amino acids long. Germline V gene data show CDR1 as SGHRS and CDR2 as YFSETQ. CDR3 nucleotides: TGCGCCAGCAGCTGGGGGATGGGTGACACTGAAGCTTTCTTT. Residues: CASSWGMGDTEAFF.

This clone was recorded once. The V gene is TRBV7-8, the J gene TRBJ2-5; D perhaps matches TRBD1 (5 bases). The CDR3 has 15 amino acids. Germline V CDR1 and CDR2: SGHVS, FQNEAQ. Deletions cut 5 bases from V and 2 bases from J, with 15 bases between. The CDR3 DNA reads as TGTGCCAGCAGCCTAAGGCGGACAAAGCAAGAGACCCAGTACTTC. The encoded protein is CASSLRRTKQETQYF.

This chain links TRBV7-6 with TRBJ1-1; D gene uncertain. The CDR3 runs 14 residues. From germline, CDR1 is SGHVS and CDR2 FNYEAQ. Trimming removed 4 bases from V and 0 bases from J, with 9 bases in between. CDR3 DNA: TGTGCCAGCAGCTCGGACGCAGTGAACACTGAAGCTTTCTTT. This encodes CASSSDAVNTEAFF.

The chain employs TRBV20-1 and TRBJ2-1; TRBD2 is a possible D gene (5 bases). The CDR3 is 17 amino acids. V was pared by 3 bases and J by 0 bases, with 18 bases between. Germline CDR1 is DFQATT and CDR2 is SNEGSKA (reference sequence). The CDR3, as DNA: TGCAGTGCTAGTTCTCGGGTCGGGGTTCGCTCCTACAATGAGCAGTTCTTC. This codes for CSASSRVGVRSYNEQFF.

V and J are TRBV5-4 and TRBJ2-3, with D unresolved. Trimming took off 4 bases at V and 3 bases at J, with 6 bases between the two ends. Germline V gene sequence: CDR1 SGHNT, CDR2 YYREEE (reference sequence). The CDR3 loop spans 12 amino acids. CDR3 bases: TGTGCCAGCAGCAATGTTACAGATACGCAGTATTTT. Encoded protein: CASSNVTDTQYF.

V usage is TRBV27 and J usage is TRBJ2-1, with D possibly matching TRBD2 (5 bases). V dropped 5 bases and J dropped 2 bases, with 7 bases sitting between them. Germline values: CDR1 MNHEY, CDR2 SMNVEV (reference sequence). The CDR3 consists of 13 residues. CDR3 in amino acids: CASSPGTYNEQFF. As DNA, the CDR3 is TGTGCCAGCAGTCCCGGGACCTACAATGAGCAGTTCTTC.

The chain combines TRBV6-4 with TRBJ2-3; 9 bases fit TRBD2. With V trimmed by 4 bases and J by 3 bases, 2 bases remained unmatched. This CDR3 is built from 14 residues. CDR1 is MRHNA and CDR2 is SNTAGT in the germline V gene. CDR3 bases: TGTGCCAGCAGTGGCGGGGGGGCTACAGATACGCAGTATTTT. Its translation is CASSGGGATDTQYF.

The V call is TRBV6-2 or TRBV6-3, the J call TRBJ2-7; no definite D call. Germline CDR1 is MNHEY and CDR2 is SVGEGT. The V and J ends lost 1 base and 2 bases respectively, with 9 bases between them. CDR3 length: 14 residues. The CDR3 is CASSYFGQAYEQYF. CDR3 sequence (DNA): TGTGCCAGCAGTTACTTCGGGCAGGCCTACGAGCAGTACTTC.

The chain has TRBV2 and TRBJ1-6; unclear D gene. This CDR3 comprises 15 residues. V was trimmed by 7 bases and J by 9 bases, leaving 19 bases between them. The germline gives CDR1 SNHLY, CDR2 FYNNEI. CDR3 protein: CASTQAGVSGSPLHF. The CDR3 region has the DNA TGTGCCAGCACCCAAGCCGGGGTATCAGGTTCACCCCTCCACTTT.

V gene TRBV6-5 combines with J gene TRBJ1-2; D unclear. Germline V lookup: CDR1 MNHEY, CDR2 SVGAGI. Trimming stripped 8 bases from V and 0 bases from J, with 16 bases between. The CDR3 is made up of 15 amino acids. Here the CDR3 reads CASDGRGVPNYGYTF. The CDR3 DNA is TGTGCCAGCGACGGAAGAGGAGTCCCTAACTATGGCTACACCTTC.